The source of this TCR beta chain is a study of OX40 agonist ivuxolimab in advanced cancers. V was clipped by 3 bases and J by 6 bases, with 14 bases between them. CDR3 length: 14 amino acids. CDR1 is LNHDA, CDR2 SQIVND, per germline (reference sequence). Clones were sequenced by immunoSEQ multiplex PCR, and TCRdb holds only the in-frame ones, with some missing. The profile shows roughly 70,000 clones, around 80% of them singletons. This rearrangement joins TRBV19 to TRBJ1-1; a possible D gene is TRBD1 (5 bases). The specimen comprised CD4+ or CD8+ T cells sorted from blood, sampled in a trial of the OX40 agonist ivuxolimab. This receptor was obtained from an adult with an advanced solid tumor such as melanoma, head and neck, liver or kidney cancer. Here the CDR3 reads CASSIKVGGAEAFF. The CDR3 DNA reads TGTGCCAGTAGTATCAAGGTCGGGGGGGCTGAAGCTTTCTTT.